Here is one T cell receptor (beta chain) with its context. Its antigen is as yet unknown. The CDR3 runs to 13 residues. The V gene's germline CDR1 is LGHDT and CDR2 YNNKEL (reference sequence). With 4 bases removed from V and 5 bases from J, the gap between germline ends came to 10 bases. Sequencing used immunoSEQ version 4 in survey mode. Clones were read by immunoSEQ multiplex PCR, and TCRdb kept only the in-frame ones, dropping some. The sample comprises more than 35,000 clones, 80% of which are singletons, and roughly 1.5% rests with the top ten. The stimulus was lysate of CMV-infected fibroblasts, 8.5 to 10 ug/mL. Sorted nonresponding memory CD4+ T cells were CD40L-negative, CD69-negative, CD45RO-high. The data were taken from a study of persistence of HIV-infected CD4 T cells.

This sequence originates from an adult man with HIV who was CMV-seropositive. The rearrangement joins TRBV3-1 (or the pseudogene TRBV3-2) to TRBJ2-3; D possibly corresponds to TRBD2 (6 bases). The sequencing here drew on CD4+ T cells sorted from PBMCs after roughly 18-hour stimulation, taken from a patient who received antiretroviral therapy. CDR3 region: CASSLLGGDTQYF. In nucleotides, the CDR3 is TGTGCCAGCAGCCTTTTGGGGGGAGATACGCAGTATTTT.